A single sample is the source of the 19 T cell receptor beta chains below, sequenced in a study of cytomegalovirus exposure and HLA in healthy donors. Use of 60 Vbeta and 13 Jbeta primers characterized the PCR. Measured with immunoSEQ multiplex PCR; TCRdb has only the in-frame clones, and not every one. This table holds about 140,000 clones, approximately 8.9% found once. Sequenced sample: PBMCs. The receptor source for this set is a woman between 40 and 55 years old in good health and CMV-seropositive.

In this sample, this clone turned up a few times. The V call is TRBV11-3, the J call TRBJ1-1; D gene uncertain. Trimming removed 2 bases from V and 0 bases from J, with 10 bases in between. CDR1 and CDR2 from the germline V gene are SGHNT and YENEEA. CDR3 length: 15 residues. The CDR3 sequence: CASSLLVSMNTEAFF. The DNA of the CDR3 is TGTGCCAGCAGCTTATTGGTCAGTATGAACACTGAAGCTTTCTTT. The whole variable domain, remainder taken from reference TRBV11-3 and TRBJ1-1, is EAGVVQSPRYKIIEKKQPVAFWCNPISGHNTLYWYLQNLGQGPELLIRYENEEAVDDSQLPKDRFSAERLKGVDSTLKIQPAELGDSAVYLCASSLLVSMNTEAFFGQGTRLTVV.

The J gene is TRBJ2-2, the V gene TRBV5-6, with no clear D. The V gene's germline CDR1 is SGHDT and CDR2 YYEEEE. Trimming cost V 0 bases and J 6 bases, with 9 bases left between them. This CDR3 contains 14 residues. CDR3 DNA sequence: TGTGCCAGCAGCTTGGGGAGCAGCGCCGGGGAGCTGTTTTTT. The encoded protein is CASSLGSSAGELFF.

The chain is built from TRBV5-1 and TRBJ1-3; TRBD1 is a possible D gene (6 bases). The V gene lost 0 bases and the J gene lost 1 base, with 8 bases spanning the gap. Germline V gene data show CDR1 as SGHRS and CDR2 as YFSETQ. The CDR3 loop spans 15 amino acids. In DNA, the CDR3 is TGCGCCAGCAGCTTGGGGGGACAATCTGGAAACACCATATATTTT. Its translation: CASSLGGQSGNTIYF. The complete variable domain, with remaining parts taken from reference TRBV5-1 and TRBJ1-3, reads KAGVTQTPRYLIKTRGQQVTLSCSPISGHRSVSWYQQTPGQGLQFLFEYFSETQRNKGNFPGRFSGRQFSNSRSEMNVSTLELGDSALYLCASSLGGQSGNTIYFGEGSWLTVV.

This clone has more than one count but fewer than ten. The chain has TRBV5-4 and TRBJ2-4, with TRBD1 identical over 12 bases. The CDR3 length is 18 residues. Germline V gene lookup returns CDR1 SGHNT and CDR2 YYREEE (reference sequence). V lost 3 bases, J lost 1 base, and 8 bases stayed unmatched. The CDR3 DNA reads TGTGCCAGCAGCTCCGGGACAGGGGGCTTAGGGGCCAAAAACATTCAGTACTTC. It codes for CASSSGTGGLGAKNIQYF.

The V gene is TRBV7-8, the J gene TRBJ2-1, with no clear D. The length of the CDR3 is 11 residues. In germline, CDR1 is SGHVS, CDR2 FQNEAQ. Trimming took 5 bases from V and 7 from J, leaving 6 bases between them. Here the CDR3 reads CASSPVNEQFF. DNA of the CDR3: TGTGCCAGCAGCCCTGTGAATGAGCAGTTCTTC.

The chain recombines TRBV2 with TRBJ2-7; 12 nucleotides agree with TRBD2. This CDR3 region has 14 residues. V lost 7 bases and J lost 9; bases outside the gene matches: 10. Per germline, CDR1 SNHLY and CDR2 FYNNEI. The CDR3 reads CASTPGLAGLGQYF. Written as DNA, the CDR3 is TGTGCCAGCACTCCGGGACTAGCGGGCCTGGGGCAGTACTTC. Full variable domain (rest looked up from reference TRBV2 and TRBJ2-7): EPEVTQTPSHQVTQMGQEVILRCVPISNHLYFYWYRQILGQKVEFLVSFYNNEISEKSEIFDDQFSVERPDGSNFTLKIRSTKLEDSAMYFCASTPGLAGLGQYFGPGTRLTVT.

Note on this clone: It is unclear where the CDR3 begins or ends on the DNA, so no DNA is shown, and the CDR3 is as TCRdb lists it. The rearrangement links TRBV21-1 to TRBJ1-4; the D segment call TRBD1 is taken from the table without a DNA check. TRBV21-1 is termed a pseudogene. The CDR3 spans 15 amino acids, including both terminal residues. The CDR3 is CASSKVGTGNEKLFF.

The V call is TRBV10-3, the J call TRBJ1-2; TRBD1 is a possible D gene (6 bases). Germline V CDR1 and CDR2: ENHRY, SYGVKD. V lost 4 bases, J lost 8 bases, and 11 bases lay in between. This CDR3 spans 12 amino acids. In nucleotides, the CDR3 is TGTGCCATCAGTGCAGGGGCAGGAGGCTACACCTTC. As protein: CAISAGAGGYTF.

This clone was seen a handful of times. This chain connects TRBV6-5 to TRBJ1-1, with TRBD1 identical over 7 bases. Looked up from germline, CDR1 is MNHEY and CDR2 is SVGAGI. The CDR3 has 13 residues. The trim removed 4 bases at V and 4 bases at J, leaving 3 bases unmatched. The CDR3 protein is CASSFRQGTEAFF. The CDR3 region has the DNA TGTGCCAGCAGTTTTCGACAGGGCACTGAAGCTTTCTTT.

As concerns this clone: The conserved closing phenylalanine or tryptophan is absent in this CDR3, likely reflecting a read error. This chain links TRBV5-1 with TRBJ1-1; TRBD1 is a possible D gene (5 bases). The CDR3 length is 15 residues. Germline V gene lookup returns CDR1 SGHRS and CDR2 YFSETQ. Trimming took 0 bases from V and 5 from J, leaving 14 bases between them. In DNA, the CDR3 is TGCGCCAGCAGCTTGGAGTGGGGCATGATAACTGAAGCTTTCTTG. Translating gives CASSLEWGMITEAFL.

This clone was seen more than once but under ten times. The V gene is TRBV4-2, the J gene TRBJ1-2; 8 nucleotides agree with TRBD1. CDR1 and CDR2 (germline): LGHNA, YNFKEQ. V trimming: 0 bases; J trimming: 2 bases; junction bases outside the gene matches: 8. The CDR3 totals 17 residues. CDR3 nucleotide sequence: TGTGCCAGCAGCCAAGAGACAGGGGTAATATCGAACTATGGCTACACCTTC. Translated, it gives CASSQETGVISNYGYTF.

A word on this clone: The sample contains more than one DNA sequence encoding this CDR3. The chain links TRBV5-1 to TRBJ2-1; D is ambiguous. This CDR3 is 13 amino acids long. V was pared by 0 bases and J by 3 bases, with 4 bases between. Germline CDR1 is SGHRS and CDR2 is YFSETQ. The CDR3 spells CASSLGLYNEQFF. The CDR3 nucleotides read TGCGCCAGCAGCTTGGGACTCTACAATGAGCAGTTCTTC.

This clone was seen only a few times. V usage is TRBV27 and J usage is TRBJ1-2; TRBD1 might be the D (6 bases). CDR1 MNHEY and CDR2 SMNVEV come from the germline V gene (reference sequence). This CDR3 has 16 residues. V lost 3 bases to trimming and J lost 5 bases, with 19 bases between them. DNA of the CDR3: TGTGCCAGCAGTTTTTCCCCAGGGGACCCCTGGTATGGCTACACCTTC. Translating it yields CASSFSPGDPWYGYTF.

This clone was observed a few times. The rearrangement links TRBV4-3 to TRBJ1-3, with D possibly matching TRBD1 (6 bases). The CDR3 contains 15 residues. Germline lookup yields CDR1 LGHNA and CDR2 YSLEER. Trimming cost V 6 bases and J 3 bases, with 15 bases left between them. The CDR3 loop is CASSSLGGLGNTIYF. The CDR3 nucleotides read TGCGCCAGCAGTTCCCTGGGGGGGCTTGGAAACACCATATATTTT.

V gene TRBV6-5 combines with J gene TRBJ1-1; D possibly corresponds to TRBD1 (5 bases). The germline V gene encodes CDR1 MNHEY and CDR2 SVGAGI. V dropped 0 bases and J dropped 1 base, with 12 bases sitting between them. This CDR3 comprises 16 residues. In DNA, the CDR3 is TGTGCCAGCAGTTACTCGGGCTCTAGGGGGAACACTGAAGCTTTCTTT. It encodes CASSYSGSRGNTEAFF.

The V gene is TRBV13, the J gene TRBJ2-7, with 12 positions matching TRBD2. With V trimmed by 4 bases and J by 7 bases, 5 bases remained unmatched. This CDR3 is built from 14 residues. CDR1 PRHDT and CDR2 FYEKMQ come from the germline V gene (reference sequence). The CDR3, as DNA: TGTGCCAGCAGCTCACTAGCGGGGGGTGTTGAGCAGTACTTC. Protein: CASSSLAGGVEQYF.

The gene calls are TRBV7-2 and TRBJ2-1, with D possibly matching TRBD2 (5 bases). The CDR3 length is 16 residues. Germline assignment: CDR1 SGHTA and CDR2 FQGNSA. The V end lost 5 bases, the J end lost 0 bases, and 14 bases lay between the germline ends. CDR3 bases: TGTGCCAGCAGCCCGTCCAGAGGACTCTCCTACAATGAGCAGTTCTTC. Protein: CASSPSRGLSYNEQFF.

This clone was detected a few times. The chain recombines TRBV6-4 with TRBJ1-2, with D unclear. The CDR3 is made up of 13 amino acids. Germline CDR1 MRHNA, CDR2 SNTAGT. Deletions cut 2 bases from V and 4 bases from J, with 8 bases between. The chain's CDR3 is CASSDEGGYGYTF. CDR3 sequence (DNA): TGTGCCAGCAGTGACGAGGGAGGCTATGGCTACACCTTC.

The chain combines TRBV9 with TRBJ1-6; D is perhaps TRBD1 (5 bases). With 2 bases removed from V and 8 bases from J, the gap between germline ends came to 11 bases. The CDR3 is 14 residues long. The V gene's germline CDR1 is SGDLS and CDR2 YYNGEE. Written as DNA, the CDR3 is TGTGCCAGCAGCGTTGGGGCCGAATATTCACCCCTCCACTTT. It translates to CASSVGAEYSPLHF.